These 30 T cell receptor beta chains were all obtained from the same sample, sequenced in a study of neoadjuvant anti-PD-1 for oral cavity cancer. Time point specified: after neoadjuvant nivolumab, at surgical resection. Profiling relied on immunoSEQ multiplex PCR, and the TCRdb table lists in-frame clones only, not all of them. In the table there are roughly 68,000 clones, approximately 87% of which are singletons. Source: PBMCs, taken after nivolumab (anti-PD-1) treatment. These receptors all stem from a person between 35 and 79 years old with oral cavity squamous cell carcinoma.

The rearrangement joins TRBV5-1 to TRBJ1-1; D is unresolved. CDR3 length: 14 residues. Between the trimmed V and J ends, which lost 0 bases and 0 bases, there was a span of 6 bases. CDR1 SGHRS and CDR2 YFSETQ come from the germline V gene. DNA of the CDR3: TGCGCCAGCAGCTTGGAGGCAGTGAACACTGAAGCTTTCTTT. This encodes CASSLEAVNTEAFF.

The V call is TRBV5-1, the J call TRBJ1-4; 9 nucleotides agree with TRBD1. The germline gives CDR1 SGHRS, CDR2 YFSETQ. V lost 4 bases, J lost 8 bases, and 9 bases stayed unmatched. The CDR3 totals 15 residues. In nucleotides, the CDR3 is TGCGCCAGCAGCACAGGGACAGGGTGGGACGAAAAACTGTTTTTT. The encoded protein is CASSTGTGWDEKLFF.

The chain uses TRBV6-1 and TRBJ2-5; a possible D gene is TRBD2 (6 bases). CDR3 length equals 14 residues. The V gene lost 2 bases and the J gene lost 5 bases, with 12 bases spanning the gap. Germline V gene data show CDR1 as MNHNS and CDR2 as SASEGT. The CDR3 spells CASSERRGVETQYF. Here the CDR3 DNA reads TGTGCCAGCAGTGAACGGCGGGGCGTTGAGACCCAGTACTTC.

This clone was counted only a few times. This sequence joins TRBV19 and TRBJ2-7, with D hard to call. Germline V CDR1 and CDR2: LNHDA, SQIVND (reference sequence). Trimming removed 5 bases from V and 3 bases from J, with 5 bases in between. The CDR3 runs to 11 residues. The CDR3 region has the DNA TGTGCCAGTAGTTGGAGCTACGAGCAGTACTTC. It specifies CASSWSYEQYF.

The chain combines TRBV7-9 with TRBJ1-1; no clear D gene. V was trimmed by 1 base and J by 2 bases, leaving 11 bases between them. This CDR3 contains 15 residues. Germline lookup yields CDR1 SEHNR and CDR2 FQNEAQ (reference sequence). The CDR3 coding sequence is TGTGCCAGCAGCTTAGGAGAAGGGAGAAACACTGAAGCTTTCTTT. Residues: CASSLGEGRNTEAFF. Combining the CDR3 with reference TRBV7-9 and TRBJ1-1 gives the whole variable domain DTGVSQNPRHKITKRGQNVTFRCDPISEHNRLYWYRQTLGQGPEFLTYFQNEAQLEKSRLLSDRFSAERPKGSFSTLEIQRTEQGDSAMYLCASSLGEGRNTEAFFGQGTRLTVV.

This clone has more than one count but fewer than ten. This sequence joins TRBV2 and TRBJ1-5; 7 bases align to TRBD1. The CDR3 contains 14 residues. The V gene's germline CDR1 is SNHLY and CDR2 FYNNEI. V was clipped by 6 bases and J by 4 bases; unmatched bases: 6. The CDR3 reads CASRTGTVNQPQHF. The CDR3 DNA reads as TGTGCCAGCAGAACCGGGACAGTTAATCAGCCCCAGCATTTT.

The CDR3 sequence: CASSQDRGQGADTQYF. CDR3 DNA sequence: TGCGCCAGCAGCCAAGATAGGGGCCAAGGGGCAGATACGCAGTATTTT. The chain links TRBV4-1 to TRBJ2-3; a possible D gene is TRBD1 (5 bases). Per the germline V gene, CDR1 is MGHRA and CDR2 is YSYEKL. The V gene lost 0 bases and the J gene lost 4 bases, with 14 bases spanning the gap. This CDR3 is built from 16 residues.

The J gene is TRBJ2-1, the V gene TRBV2, with TRBD2 matching 7 bases. The CDR3 runs 10 residues. The germline V gene has CDR1 SNHLY and CDR2 FYNNEI. V lost 8 bases, J lost 13 bases, and 5 bases stayed unmatched. This CDR3 is CASGGTTQFF. The CDR3 bases are TGTGCCAGCGGCGGGACTACCCAGTTCTTC. The complete variable domain, with remaining parts taken from reference TRBV2 and TRBJ2-1, reads EPEVTQTPSHQVTQMGQEVILRCVPISNHLYFYWYRQILGQKVEFLVSFYNNEISEKSEIFDDQFSVERPDGSNFTLKIRSTKLEDSAMYFCASGGTTQFFGPGTRLTVL.

This rearrangement joins TRBV7-9 to TRBJ1-3; D is possibly TRBD1 (5 bases). V shed 2 bases and J shed 0 bases, with 17 bases lying between them. The CDR3 extends over 18 amino acids. The germline gives CDR1 SEHNR, CDR2 FQNEAQ (reference sequence). The CDR3 DNA is TGTGCCAGCAGCTTAACTCGGGACTTGCTCCACTCTGGAAACACCATATATTTT. Translation: CASSLTRDLLHSGNTIYF. Supplemented by reference TRBV7-9 and TRBJ1-3, the full variable domain reads DTGVSQNPRHKITKRGQNVTFRCDPISEHNRLYWYRQTLGQGPEFLTYFQNEAQLEKSRLLSDRFSAERPKGSFSTLEIQRTEQGDSAMYLCASSLTRDLLHSGNTIYFGEGSWLTVV.

V is TRBV11-2 and J is TRBJ1-1; no reliable D call. V was shortened by 5 bases and J by 5 bases, with 12 bases between the two germline ends. Germline assignment: CDR1 SGHAT and CDR2 FQNNGV. The CDR3 has 13 amino acids. The CDR3 DNA sequence: TGTGCCAGCAGCACTCTAGTCGGAACTGAAGCTTTCTTT. Translated, it gives CASSTLVGTEAFF.

The V call is TRBV6-1, the J call TRBJ1-3; 10 bases map to TRBD1. The V gene's germline CDR1 is MNHNS and CDR2 SASEGT. The CDR3 runs 15 residues. The J segment lost 2 bases and the V segment lost 8 bases, leaving 6 bases of the junction unmatched. CDR3 sequence: CASGPGQGAGNTIYF. CDR3 nucleotide sequence: TGTGCCAGCGGACCTGGACAGGGGGCTGGAAACACCATATATTTT.

The rearrangement links TRBV7-8 to TRBJ2-5; 8 nucleotides line up with TRBD2. Trimming took 7 bases from V and 3 from J; bases not matched to a gene: 13. CDR1 SGHVS and CDR2 FQNEAQ come from the germline V gene. The CDR3 spans 16 residues. Here the CDR3 DNA reads TGTGCCAGCAAACAAAGGAGGGGACTAGTGAAAGAGACCCAGTACTTC. This codes for CASKQRRGLVKETQYF.

The gene calls are TRBV19 and TRBJ1-5; no firm D call. CDR1 is LNHDA, CDR2 SQIVND, per germline (reference sequence). The CDR3 has 14 residues. Trimming shortened V by 3 bases and J by 4 bases, and 10 bases separated the two germline ends. In DNA form, the CDR3 reads TGTGCCAGTAGTATGTACAGCAAAAATCAGCCCCAGCATTTT. As protein: CASSMYSKNQPQHF.

This chain uses TRBV5-1 with TRBJ1-3; D gene uncertain. The CDR3 has 15 residues. The ends were cut back, 4 bases at V and 2 bases at J, with 13 bases in the middle. Germline CDR1 is SGHRS and CDR2 is YFSETQ. DNA for the CDR3: TGCGCCAGCAGCGCAGAGGGTATGCCTGGAAACACCATATATTTT. This sequence encodes CASSAEGMPGNTIYF.

The chain has TRBV10-3 and TRBJ2-2, with 7 bases identical to TRBD1. V shed 4 bases, J shed 4 bases, and the junction held 9 bases outside the gene matches. CDR1 ENHRY and CDR2 SYGVKD come from the germline V gene. The CDR3 is made up of 16 amino acids. CDR3 in amino acids: CAISVLGTAFTGELFF. As DNA, the CDR3 is TGTGCCATCAGTGTTTTAGGGACAGCCTTCACCGGGGAGCTGTTTTTT.

The chain links TRBV7-9 to TRBJ2-1, with 10 bases lining up with TRBD2. Germline CDR1 reads SEHNR; CDR2 reads FQNEAQ (reference sequence). The CDR3 has 16 residues. V gave up 5 bases and J gave up 6 bases; unmatched junction bases: 10. CDR3 sequence: CASSPHQREGFNEQFF. DNA for the CDR3: TGTGCCAGCAGCCCCCATCAGCGGGAGGGCTTCAATGAGCAGTTCTTC.

The chain links TRBV5-4 to TRBJ2-1; no firm D call. The CDR3 extends over 14 amino acids. Germline CDR1 is SGHNT and CDR2 is YYREEE (reference sequence). V lost 4 bases to trimming and J lost 8 bases, with 16 bases between them. The DNA for the CDR3 is TGTGCCAGCAGCCCCCTCAGTGGTTGGGATGAGCAGTTCTTC. Protein: CASSPLSGWDEQFF.

The rearrangement joins TRBV6-6 to TRBJ2-7; the D is unclear. Germline V gene sequence: CDR1 MNHNY, CDR2 SVGAGI (reference sequence). Between the trimmed V and J ends, which lost 0 bases and 3 bases, there was a span of 9 bases. This CDR3 contains 14 residues. CDR3: CASSYSGLHYEQYF. CDR3 DNA sequence: TGTGCCAGCAGTTACTCAGGGCTCCACTACGAGCAGTACTTC.

V gene TRBV28 combines with J gene TRBJ1-4; tentatively, D is TRBD1 (6 bases). The CDR3 has 15 amino acids. V gave up 4 bases and J gave up 4 bases, with 13 bases separating them. Germline V CDR1 and CDR2: MDHEN, SYDVKM. CDR3 residues: CASSSTGTINEKLFF. The CDR3 DNA follows: TGTGCCAGCAGTTCAACAGGGACGATTAATGAAAAACTGTTTTTT.

This clone was detected a few times. Here the CDR3 DNA reads TGTGCCAGCAGTTTATTTTCACGTCCCCCGCTCTACGAGCAGTACTTC. This codes for CASSLFSRPPLYEQYF. The chain joins TRBV28 to TRBJ2-7; D unclear. This CDR3 region has 16 residues. V was clipped by 1 base and J by 3 bases, with 16 bases between them. Germline V gene lookup returns CDR1 MDHEN and CDR2 SYDVKM. The whole variable domain, remainder taken from reference TRBV28 and TRBJ2-7, is DVKVTQSSRYLVKRTGEKVFLECVQDMDHENMFWYRQDPGLGLRLIYFSYDVKMKEKGDIPEGYSVSREKKERFSLILESASTNQTSMYLCASSLFSRPPLYEQYFGPGTRLTVT.

This sequence joins TRBV11-2 and TRBJ1-1; perhaps TRBD1 as D (6 bases). There are 13 residues in the CDR3. The germline V gene encodes CDR1 SGHAT and CDR2 FQNNGV. V was clipped by 5 bases and J by 6 bases, with 13 bases between them. The CDR3 sequence is CASSLLGQSEAFF. CDR3 DNA sequence: TGTGCCAGCAGCCTCCTAGGACAGTCTGAAGCTTTCTTT.

The J gene is TRBJ2-5, the V gene TRBV5-1, with 9 bases aligning to TRBD1. Germline-derived CDR1 and CDR2 are SGHRS and YFSETQ. The CDR3 runs 16 residues. Germline trimming cut 0 bases from V and 5 bases from J; bases unmatched to any gene: 8. The CDR3 DNA reads TGCGCCAGCAGCTTGGATCCGACAGGGGGGATGGAGACCCAGTACTTC. Amino acid sequence: CASSLDPTGGMETQYF.

This clone has only one observation. V is TRBV5-1 and J is TRBJ2-1; TRBD1 agrees at 11 bases. The V segment lost 4 bases and the J segment 7 bases; nucleotides outside the gene matches: 4. The CDR3 runs to 14 residues. Germline-derived CDR1 and CDR2 are SGHRS and YFSETQ. The CDR3 protein is CASSTGTGGNEQFF. The CDR3 DNA reads TGCGCCAGCAGCACCGGGACAGGGGGGAATGAGCAGTTCTTC.

V usage is TRBV9 and J usage is TRBJ1-2; 7 bases fit TRBD1. After removal of 6 bases from V and 4 bases from J, the junction contained 12 bases not matched to a gene. This CDR3 is built from 15 residues. Germline V gene data show CDR1 as SGDLS and CDR2 as YYNGEE. This CDR3 is CASNYPANRGYGYTF. The DNA of the CDR3 is TGTGCCAGCAACTACCCTGCAAACAGGGGCTATGGCTACACCTTC.

This chain connects TRBV7-2 to TRBJ1-5; no reliable D call. Trimming left V 1 base short and J 4 bases short, with 8 bases between. The CDR3 is 14 residues long. Looked up from germline, CDR1 is SGHTA and CDR2 is FQGNSA. The CDR3 nucleotides read TGTGCCAGCAGCTTAGGCCTGACTAATCAGCCCCAGCATTTT. Protein product: CASSLGLTNQPQHF.

This clone was detected only a few times. The chain combines TRBV5-1 with TRBJ1-2; D may be TRBD1 (6 bases). The CDR3 runs to 14 residues. The V end was cut by 0 bases, the J end by 4 bases, with 10 bases between. Germline CDR1 and CDR2: SGHRS and YFSETQ. CDR3 in amino acids: CASSLDRVSYGYTF. The CDR3 bases are TGCGCCAGCAGCTTGGACAGGGTGAGCTATGGCTACACCTTC.

V is TRBV5-1 and J is TRBJ1-1; no clear D. The CDR3 runs 14 residues. The V gene lost 2 bases and the J gene lost 2 bases, with 10 bases spanning the gap. Germline lookup yields CDR1 SGHRS and CDR2 YFSETQ. This chain's CDR3 is CASSFGPVNTEAFF. The CDR3 nucleotides read TGCGCCAGCAGCTTTGGGCCGGTTAACACTGAAGCTTTCTTT.

The rearrangement links TRBV11-3 to TRBJ2-6; no firm D call. The CDR3 contains 13 residues. Germline CDR1 is SGHNT and CDR2 is YENEEA. V was clipped by 5 bases and J by 2 bases, with 4 bases between them. The CDR3 DNA sequence: TGTGCCAGCAGCCCGCCTGGGGCCAACGTCCTGACTTTC. Protein product: CASSPPGANVLTF.

This sequence joins TRBV10-1 and TRBJ1-2, with 8 bases identical to TRBD1. This CDR3 has 14 amino acids. Germline CDR1 reads WNHNN; CDR2 reads SYGVQD (reference sequence). Germline trimming cut 5 bases from V and 4 bases from J; bases unmatched to any gene: 6. The CDR3 region has the DNA TGCGCCAGCAGTCCGGGACAGGACACCTATGGCTACACCTTC. Its translation is CASSPGQDTYGYTF.

The chain links TRBV5-1 to TRBJ1-5; 10 bases match TRBD1. Losses at the gene ends were 4 bases for V and 2 bases for J; bases not matched to a gene: 3. Germline V gene data show CDR1 as SGHRS and CDR2 as YFSETQ. CDR3 length equals 15 residues. This chain's CDR3 is CASSIGTGGNQPQHF. The CDR3 nucleotides read TGCGCCAGCAGCATAGGGACAGGGGGCAATCAGCCCCAGCATTTT.